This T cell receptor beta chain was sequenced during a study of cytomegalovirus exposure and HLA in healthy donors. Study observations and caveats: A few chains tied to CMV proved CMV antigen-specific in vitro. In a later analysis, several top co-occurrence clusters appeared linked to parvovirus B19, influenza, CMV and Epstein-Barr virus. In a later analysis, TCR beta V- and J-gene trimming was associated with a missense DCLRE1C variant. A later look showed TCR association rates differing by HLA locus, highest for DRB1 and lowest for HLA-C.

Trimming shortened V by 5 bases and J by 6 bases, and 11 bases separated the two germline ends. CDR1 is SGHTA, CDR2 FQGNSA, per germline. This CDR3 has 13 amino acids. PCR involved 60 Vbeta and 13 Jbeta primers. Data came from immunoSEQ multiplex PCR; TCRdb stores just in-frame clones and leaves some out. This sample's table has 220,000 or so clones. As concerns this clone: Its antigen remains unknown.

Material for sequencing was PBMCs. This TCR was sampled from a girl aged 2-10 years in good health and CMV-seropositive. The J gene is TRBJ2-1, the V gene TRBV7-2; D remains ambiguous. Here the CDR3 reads CASSTYRSNEQFF. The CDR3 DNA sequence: TGTGCCAGCAGCACCTACCGATCCAATGAGCAGTTCTTC.